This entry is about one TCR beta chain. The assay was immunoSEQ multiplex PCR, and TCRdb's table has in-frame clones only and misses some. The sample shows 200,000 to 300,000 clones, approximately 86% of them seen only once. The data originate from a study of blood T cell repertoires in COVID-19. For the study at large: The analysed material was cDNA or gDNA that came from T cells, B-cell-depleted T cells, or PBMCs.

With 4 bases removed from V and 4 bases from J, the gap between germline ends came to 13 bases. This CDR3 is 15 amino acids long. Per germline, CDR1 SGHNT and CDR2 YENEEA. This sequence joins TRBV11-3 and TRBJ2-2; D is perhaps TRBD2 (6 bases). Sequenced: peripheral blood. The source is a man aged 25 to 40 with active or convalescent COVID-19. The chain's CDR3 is CASSSFGGSTGELFF. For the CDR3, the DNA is TGTGCCAGCAGCTCGTTCGGGGGTAGCACCGGGGAGCTGTTTTTT.